This is a list of T cell receptor beta chains from one sample in a study of T cell repertoires in cytomegalovirus infection. TCRdb re-called the reads with MiXCR, one entry per CDR3 protein. The table lists about 490,000 distinct CDR3 sequences, around 27% of them singletons. The sample taken for sequencing was PBMCs. These receptor sequences come from a human donor in good health (CMV status not recorded). Some clones in this sample may be carry-over from other donors' samples. Both conserved end residues are part of each CDR3. The D gene is left open where the match is weak. Clone size is stated in some rows and not others, as once, few, many or a class when expanded.

clone_size j_call d_call v_call cdr3_length cdr3_nt cdr3_aa
many TRBJ2-1 - TRBV7-9 12 TGTGCCAGCAGCTTCGGGGACAATGAGCAGTTCTTC CASSFGDNEQFF
- TRBJ2-1 TRBD2 TRBV12-3/TRBV12-4 19 TGTGCCAGCAGTCCGTTCGGGACTAGCGCGAAGAGCTCCTACAATGAGCAGTTCTTC CASSPFGTSAKSSYNEQFF
many TRBJ1-3 - TRBV7-2 16 TGTGCCAGCAGCTTAGCGGGGGCGGCCGGGGGAAACACCATATATTTT CASSLAGAAGGNTIYF
few TRBJ1-3 TRBD1 TRBV30 16 TGTGCCTGGAGTGTAGACAGGGGATTCTCTGGAAACACCATATATTTT CAWSVDRGFSGNTIYF
- TRBJ2-5 TRBD2 TRBV25-1 16 TGTGCCAGCAGTGAATCGCTCGGGACTAGCAGTGAGACCCAGTACTTC CASSESLGTSSETQYF
- TRBJ1-1 TRBD1 TRBV6-2/TRBV6-3 15 TGTGCCAGCAGTTCAAGATTACAGGGGTTCACTGAAGCTTTCTTT CASSSRLQGFTEAFF
- TRBJ2-5 - TRBV28 16 TGTGCCAGCAGTTTAATTCGGTGGCAGGGGGGAGAGACCCAGTACTTC CASSLIRWQGGETQYF
many TRBJ1-6 - TRBV7-2 10 TGTGCCAGCAGCCCCGGACCCCTCCACTTT CASSPGPLHF
- TRBJ2-7 - TRBV6-1 14 TGTGCCAGCAGTCTGACACGGAGTTCCTACGAGCAGTACTTC CASSLTRSSYEQYF
- TRBJ2-5 - TRBV30 14 TGTGCCTGGAGTGTTTGGGGAGGCCAAGAGACCCAGTACTTC CAWSVWGGQETQYF